These T cell receptor beta chains were read from a single sample in a study of blood T cell repertoires in COVID-19. Using immunoSEQ multiplex PCR, the repertoire was profiled, and TCRdb retains in-frame clones only, with some absent. The sample has 250,000 or so clones, 80% to 90% seen once. Sample: peripheral blood. The receptors originated from a man between 25 and 39 years old with COVID-19, enrolled during active disease. Each CDR3 is given with its conserved first and last residue. Each record gives: clone size, V gene, J gene, D gene, CDR3 DNA, CDR3 protein. The D gene is left open where the match is weak. Size values are once, few and many counts, or a class for expanded clones, and some rows have none.

abundance: NA
v_gene: TRBV7-9
j_gene: TRBJ2-7
d_gene: TRBD1
CDR3nt: TGTGCCAGCAGCGTCGGACAGGGCTACGAGCAGTACTTC
CDR3aa: CASSVGQGYEQYF

abundance: NA
v_gene: TRBV6-5
j_gene: TRBJ2-3
d_gene: TRBD2
CDR3nt: TGTGCCAGCGGTACTAGCGGGGTTCTAGCAGATACGCAGTATTTT
CDR3aa: CASGTSGVLADTQYF

abundance: NA
v_gene: TRBV4-3
j_gene: TRBJ1-2
d_gene: NA
CDR3nt: TGCGCCAGCAGCCAAGAGCAGCTCCTTGGAGATGGCTACACCTTC
CDR3aa: CASSQEQLLGDGYTF

abundance: NA
v_gene: TRBV27
j_gene: TRBJ1-2
d_gene: NA
CDR3nt: TGTGCCAGCAGTTTAAGGGGATTCTATGGCTACACCTTC
CDR3aa: CASSLRGFYGYTF

abundance: NA
v_gene: TRBV19
j_gene: TRBJ1-1
d_gene: TRBD1
CDR3nt: TGTGCCAGTAGACCAGGGGGCGGCACTGAAGCTTTCTTT
CDR3aa: CASRPGGGTEAFF

abundance: NA
v_gene: TRBV24-1
j_gene: TRBJ1-5
d_gene: NA
CDR3nt: TGTGCCACCAGTGCCACTCGACAGCCCCAGCATTTT
CDR3aa: CATSATRQPQHF

abundance: NA
v_gene: TRBV11-3
j_gene: TRBJ2-7
d_gene: NA
CDR3nt: TGTGCCAGCAGCTTAGGGCCAGGGGCCTACGAGCAGTACTTC
CDR3aa: CASSLGPGAYEQYF

abundance: NA
v_gene: TRBV5-6
j_gene: TRBJ1-1
d_gene: NA
CDR3nt: TGTGCCAGCAGCTTGCGGTACACTGAAGCTTTCTTT
CDR3aa: CASSLRYTEAFF

abundance: NA
v_gene: TRBV7-9
j_gene: TRBJ1-6
d_gene: NA
CDR3nt: TGTGCCAGCAGGACAAGTAATTCACCCCTCCACTTT
CDR3aa: CASRTSNSPLHF

abundance: NA
v_gene: TRBV5-4
j_gene: TRBJ1-1
d_gene: NA
CDR3nt: TGTGCCAGCAGCTTGTACAGCGGAATTGAAGCTTTCTTT
CDR3aa: CASSLYSGIEAFF

abundance: NA
v_gene: TRBV24-1
j_gene: TRBJ1-5
d_gene: NA
CDR3nt: TGTGCCACCAGTGAGGCAGGATCCCGTAATCAGCCCCAGCATTTT
CDR3aa: CATSEAGSRNQPQHF

abundance: NA
v_gene: TRBV7-9
j_gene: TRBJ2-1
d_gene: TRBD2
CDR3nt: TGTGCCAGCAGCTCGGCCCGACTAGCGGGGGGGCTCGATGAGCAGTTCTTC
CDR3aa: CASSSARLAGGLDEQFF

abundance: NA
v_gene: TRBV19
j_gene: TRBJ1-1
d_gene: NA
CDR3nt: TGTGCCAGTAGTATAGGACAGATAGGTGAAGCTTTCTTT
CDR3aa: CASSIGQIGEAFF

abundance: NA
v_gene: TRBV4-3
j_gene: TRBJ1-2
d_gene: TRBD1
CDR3nt: TGCGCCAGCAGCCAAGATGAAAGGGGGCGAGGTGGCTACACCTTC
CDR3aa: CASSQDERGRGGYTF

abundance: NA
v_gene: TRBV3-1/TRBV3-2
j_gene: TRBJ1-2
d_gene: NA
CDR3nt: TGTGCCAGCAGCCACGGGGGGGACCGAGGCTACACCTTC
CDR3aa: CASSHGGDRGYTF

abundance: once
v_gene: TRBV28
j_gene: TRBJ2-3
d_gene: NA
CDR3nt: TGTGCCAGCAGTTTCGGGTCTAGCGACCGCACAGATACGCAGTATTTT
CDR3aa: CASSFGSSDRTDTQYF

abundance: NA
v_gene: TRBV27
j_gene: TRBJ1-3
d_gene: TRBD1
CDR3nt: TGTGCCAGCGGCCTACCGGGACAGTTAGGAAACACCATATATTTT
CDR3aa: CASGLPGQLGNTIYF

abundance: once
v_gene: TRBV6-6
j_gene: TRBJ1-4
d_gene: NA
CDR3nt: TGTGCCAGCCAGCAACGAACTGGGGCCGAAAAACTGTTTTTT
CDR3aa: CASQQRTGAEKLFF

abundance: once
v_gene: TRBV4-2
j_gene: TRBJ2-1
d_gene: TRBD2
CDR3nt: TGTGCCAGCAGCCAACCTTCTAGCGGGAGCTACAATGAGCAGTTCTTC
CDR3aa: CASSQPSSGSYNEQFF

abundance: NA
v_gene: TRBV9
j_gene: TRBJ1-2
d_gene: NA
CDR3nt: TGTGCCAGCAGCGTATCCCCCGGACCCTCCGGGGGTGGCTACACCTTC
CDR3aa: CASSVSPGPSGGGYTF

abundance: NA
v_gene: TRBV7-8
j_gene: TRBJ2-3
d_gene: TRBD2
CDR3nt: TGTGCCAGCAGCAGCCGGACTAGCGGGGGGGTGAGCACAGATACGCAGTATTTT
CDR3aa: CASSSRTSGGVSTDTQYF

abundance: NA
v_gene: TRBV28
j_gene: TRBJ2-7
d_gene: NA
CDR3nt: TGTGCCAGCAGTTCCGGGAACACCTACGAGCAGTACTTC
CDR3aa: CASSSGNTYEQYF

abundance: NA
v_gene: TRBV13
j_gene: TRBJ2-5
d_gene: NA
CDR3nt: TGTGCCAGCAGCTTAGGGGGCAGGGGAGAGACCCAGTACTTC
CDR3aa: CASSLGGRGETQYF

abundance: NA
v_gene: TRBV6-1
j_gene: TRBJ1-5
d_gene: NA
CDR3nt: TGTGCCAGCAGTGAAGGGAGTGGTCAGCCCCAGCATTTT
CDR3aa: CASSEGSGQPQHF

abundance: NA
v_gene: TRBV5-1
j_gene: TRBJ2-1
d_gene: TRBD2
CDR3nt: TGCGCCAGCAGCTCTAGCGGGAGGACGGGTGAGCAGTTCTTC
CDR3aa: CASSSSGRTGEQFF

abundance: NA
v_gene: TRBV5-8
j_gene: TRBJ1-5
d_gene: NA
CDR3nt: TGTGCCAGCAGGCTCCCGGGCAGGGGCGGTCAGCCCCAGCATTTT
CDR3aa: CASRLPGRGGQPQHF

abundance: NA
v_gene: TRBV18
j_gene: TRBJ2-3
d_gene: NA
CDR3nt: TGTGCCAGCGCCCAGGGTGACACAGATACGCAGTATTTT
CDR3aa: CASAQGDTDTQYF

abundance: NA
v_gene: TRBV2
j_gene: TRBJ1-4
d_gene: NA
CDR3nt: TGTGCCAGCAGTGGGCAGGCCGATAATGAAAAACTGTTTTTT
CDR3aa: CASSGQADNEKLFF

abundance: NA
v_gene: TRBV5-6
j_gene: TRBJ1-2
d_gene: TRBD1
CDR3nt: TGTGCCAGCAGCGCTCTGACAGGGTGGGTCTATGGCTACACCTTC
CDR3aa: CASSALTGWVYGYTF

abundance: NA
v_gene: TRBV11-3
j_gene: TRBJ2-7
d_gene: TRBD1
CDR3nt: TGTGCCAGCAGCTCGGCGGGACAGGACTACGAGCAGTACTTC
CDR3aa: CASSSAGQDYEQYF

abundance: few
v_gene: TRBV6-5
j_gene: TRBJ1-1
d_gene: NA
CDR3nt: TGTGCCAGCAGTTACGAGCCTGAGGGTAAGGCTTTCTTT
CDR3aa: CASSYEPEGKAFF

abundance: NA
v_gene: TRBV9
j_gene: TRBJ2-7
d_gene: TRBD1
CDR3nt: TGTGCCAGCAGCATTACCGGGACAGGGTTTTACGAGCAGTACTTC
CDR3aa: CASSITGTGFYEQYF

abundance: NA
v_gene: TRBV5-4
j_gene: TRBJ2-7
d_gene: NA
CDR3nt: TGTGCCAGCAGGCGGGACCGGTCCTACGAGCAGTACTTC
CDR3aa: CASRRDRSYEQYF

abundance: NA
v_gene: TRBV3-1/TRBV3-2
j_gene: TRBJ1-1
d_gene: NA
CDR3nt: TGTGCCAGCAGCCAAGATTCGGGGTCCACTGAAGCTTTCTTT
CDR3aa: CASSQDSGSTEAFF

abundance: NA
v_gene: TRBV11-3
j_gene: TRBJ1-2
d_gene: NA
CDR3nt: TGTGCCAGCAGCTTCAATGCGGGGAGGGGGAAAACCTTC
CDR3aa: CASSFNAGRGKTF

abundance: NA
v_gene: TRBV6-1
j_gene: TRBJ2-2
d_gene: NA
CDR3nt: TGTGCCAGCAGTGAAACAGGGCACGCGAACACCGGGGAGCTGTTTTTT
CDR3aa: CASSETGHANTGELFF

abundance: NA
v_gene: TRBV7-2
j_gene: TRBJ1-6
d_gene: NA
CDR3nt: TGTGCCAGCAGCTTAGGGAGGGGAAATTCACCCCTCCACTTT
CDR3aa: CASSLGRGNSPLHF

abundance: NA
v_gene: TRBV6-5
j_gene: TRBJ1-1
d_gene: NA
CDR3nt: TGTGCCAGCAGATTTTCCTTGAACACTGAAGCTTTCTTT
CDR3aa: CASRFSLNTEAFF

abundance: NA
v_gene: TRBV18
j_gene: TRBJ1-1
d_gene: NA
CDR3nt: TGTGCCAGCTCACCAAACACAGGGCGGGCTGAAGCTTTCTTT
CDR3aa: CASSPNTGRAEAFF

abundance: NA
v_gene: TRBV7-3
j_gene: TRBJ1-1
d_gene: NA
CDR3nt: TGTGCCAGCAGCTTGGGAGGAGGCACTGAAGCTTTCTTT
CDR3aa: CASSLGGGTEAFF

abundance: NA
v_gene: TRBV5-1
j_gene: TRBJ2-1
d_gene: NA
CDR3nt: TGCGCCAGCAGCTTCATGGGTTACAGTGACTACAATGAGCAGTTCTTC
CDR3aa: CASSFMGYSDYNEQFF